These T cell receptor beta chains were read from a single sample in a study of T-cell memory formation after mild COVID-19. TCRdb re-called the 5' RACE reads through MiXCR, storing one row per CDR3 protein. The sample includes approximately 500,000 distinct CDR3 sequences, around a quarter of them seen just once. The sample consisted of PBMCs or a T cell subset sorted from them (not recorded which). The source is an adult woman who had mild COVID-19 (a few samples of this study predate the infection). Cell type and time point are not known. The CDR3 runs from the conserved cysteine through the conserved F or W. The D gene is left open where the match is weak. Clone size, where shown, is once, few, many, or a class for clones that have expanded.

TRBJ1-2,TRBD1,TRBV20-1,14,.,TGCAGTGCTATTACACAGGGGAGCGGCGGCGGCTACACCTTC,CSAITQGSGGGYTF
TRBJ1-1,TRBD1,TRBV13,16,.,TGTGCCAGCAGCCCAGAGGACAGGGGGCGGTACACTGAAGCTTTCTTT,CASSPEDRGRYTEAFF
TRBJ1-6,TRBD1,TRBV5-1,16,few,TGCGCCAGCAGCACGGACAGGGGGCTGACGGGGTCACCCCTCCACTTT,CASSTDRGLTGSPLHF
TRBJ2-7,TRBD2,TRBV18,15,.,TGTGCCAGCTCAGTCAATAGCGGGAGGGCCTACGAGCAGTACTTC,CASSVNSGRAYEQYF
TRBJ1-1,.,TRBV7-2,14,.,TGTGCCAGCAGCTTAGATGGAGGAGGGACCGAAGCTTTCTTT,CASSLDGGGTEAFF
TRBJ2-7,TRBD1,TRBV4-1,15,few,TGCGCCAGCAGCCAAAGCCCACAGGGGGCCTACGAGCAGTACTTC,CASSQSPQGAYEQYF
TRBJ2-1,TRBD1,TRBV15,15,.,TGTGCCACCAGCAGAGATGGACAGGCCGGGAATGAGCAGTTCTTC,CATSRDGQAGNEQFF
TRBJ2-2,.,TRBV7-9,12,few,TGTGCCACAACCAGAGGTACCGGGGAGCTGTTTTTT,CATTRGTGELFF
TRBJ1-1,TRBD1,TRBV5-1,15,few,TGCGCCAGCAGCTCGCGGACAGGGGACGAAACTGAAGCTTTCTTT,CASSSRTGDETEAFF
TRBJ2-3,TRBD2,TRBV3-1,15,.,TGTGCCAGCATCCTTAGCGGGGGCGAGGCAGATACGCAGTATTTT,CASILSGGEADTQYF
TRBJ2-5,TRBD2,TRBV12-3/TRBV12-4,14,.,TGTGCCAGCAGTTTAGCGGGAGGGCACGGGACCCAGTACTTC,CASSLAGGHGTQYF
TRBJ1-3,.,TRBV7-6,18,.,TGTGCCAGCAGCCGCGGCACAGTGGAAGCCCTTACTGGAAACACCATATATTTT,CASSRGTVEALTGNTIYF
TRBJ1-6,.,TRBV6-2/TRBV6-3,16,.,TGTGCCAGCCGGCCCCTACGGAGCTCCTATAATTCACCCCTCCACTTT,CASRPLRSSYNSPLHF
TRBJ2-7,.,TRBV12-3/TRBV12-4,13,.,TGTGCCAGCAGTTTACCAGCGTCCTACGAGCAGTACTTC,CASSLPASYEQYF
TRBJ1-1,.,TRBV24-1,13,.,TGTGCCACCAGTGACAGCATGAACACTGAAGCTTTCTTT,CATSDSMNTEAFF
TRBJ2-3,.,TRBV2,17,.,TGTGCCAGCATGGACGGCGGGGGCCATTCCCGCACAGATACGCAGTATTTT,CASMDGGGHSRTDTQYF
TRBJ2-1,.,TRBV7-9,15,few,TGTGCCAGCAGGAGAGCGCTAGTGGGGACCAATGAGCAGTTCTTC,CASRRALVGTNEQFF
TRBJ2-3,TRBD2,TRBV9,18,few,TGTGCCAGCAGCGTAGAGGGACTAGCGGGGGTAAACACAGATACGCAGTATTTT,CASSVEGLAGVNTDTQYF
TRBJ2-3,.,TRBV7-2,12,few,TGTGCCAGCAGCCCGGCCGCAGATACGCAGTATTTT,CASSPAADTQYF
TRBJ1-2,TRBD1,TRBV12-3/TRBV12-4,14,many,TGTGCCAGCAGCCCGGACAGGGCTAACTATGGCTACACCTTC,CASSPDRANYGYTF
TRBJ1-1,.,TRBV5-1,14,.,TGCGCCAGCAGCTTGGGAGCTCTGAACACTGAAGCTTTCTTT,CASSLGALNTEAFF
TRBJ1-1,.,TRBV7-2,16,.,TGTGCCAGCAGCCCGCCAGTCAGGGCGGCGAACACTGAAGCTTTCTTT,CASSPPVRAANTEAFF
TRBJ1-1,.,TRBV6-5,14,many,TGTGCCAGCACAAACGGGGCAGGGCCCACTGAAGCTTTCTTT,CASTNGAGPTEAFF
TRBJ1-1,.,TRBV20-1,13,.,TGCAGTGCAAGGCCTCAGTCCAACACTGAAGCTTTCTTT,CSARPQSNTEAFF
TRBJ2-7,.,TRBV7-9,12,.,TGTGCCAGCAGCTTAGGATATATCGAGCAGTACTTC,CASSLGYIEQYF
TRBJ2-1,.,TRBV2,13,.,TGTGCCAGCAGTGAAATTTCTGGGGGTGAGCAGTTCTTC,CASSEISGGEQFF
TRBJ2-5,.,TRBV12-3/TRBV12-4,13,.,TGTGCCAGCAGTTTAATAGGGCCAGAGACCCAGTACTTC,CASSLIGPETQYF
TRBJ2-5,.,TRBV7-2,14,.,TGTGCCAGCAGCTTATCTTTGGCGGGAGAGACCCAGTACTTC,CASSLSLAGETQYF
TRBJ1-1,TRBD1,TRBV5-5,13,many,TGTGCCAGCAGCCGCACAACAGGGGCTGAAGCTTTCTTT,CASSRTTGAEAFF
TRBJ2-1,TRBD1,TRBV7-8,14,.,TGTGCCAGCAGCTTACCGGGACAGCCCAATGAGCAGTTCTTC,CASSLPGQPNEQFF
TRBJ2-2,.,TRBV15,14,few,TGTGCCACCCAGGAGCTGGGGAACACCGGGGAGCTGTTTTTT,CATQELGNTGELFF
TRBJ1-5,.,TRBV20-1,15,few,TGCAGTGCCTCCGAGGAGGGGGTATACAATCAGCCCCAGCATTTT,CSASEEGVYNQPQHF
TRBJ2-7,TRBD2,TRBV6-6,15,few,TGTGCCAGCAGTTACACTAGCGGGGGGGCCTACGAGCAGTACTTC,CASSYTSGGAYEQYF
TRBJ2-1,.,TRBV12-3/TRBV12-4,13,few,TGTGCCAGCACCTTCATCGGGTACAATGAGCAGTTCTTC,CASTFIGYNEQFF
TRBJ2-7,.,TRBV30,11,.,TGTGCCTGGAGTGTCGGCTACGAGCAGTACTTC,CAWSVGYEQYF
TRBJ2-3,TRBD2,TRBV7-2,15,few,TGTGCCAGCAGCTTAAGGGCTAGCGGGGTGGATACGCAGTATTTT,CASSLRASGVDTQYF
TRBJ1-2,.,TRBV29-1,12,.,TGCAGCGTTGAGGAGGGTCCCAGGGGCTACACCTTC,CSVEEGPRGYTF
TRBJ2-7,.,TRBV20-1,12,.,TGCAGTGCCCCAGAGGGCTCCTACGAGCAGTACTTC,CSAPEGSYEQYF
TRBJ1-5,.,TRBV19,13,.,TGTGCCAGTAGTATAACCCCCAATCAGCCCCAGCATTTT,CASSITPNQPQHF
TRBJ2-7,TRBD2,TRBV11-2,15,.,TGTGCCAGCAGCTCGGGACTAGCGGGAGGGAACGAGCAGTACTTC,CASSSGLAGGNEQYF
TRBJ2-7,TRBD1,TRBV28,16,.,TGTGCCAGCAGTTTATACGGGACAGGGGGGGTGGACGAGCAGTACTTC,CASSLYGTGGVDEQYF
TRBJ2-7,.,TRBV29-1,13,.,TGCAGCGTTGTCGACCAGAACAGGGATAAGCAGTACTTC,CSVVDQNRDKQYF
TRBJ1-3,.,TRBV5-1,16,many,TGCGCCAGCAGCCGCTACTCGCCTGTCGCGGGAAACACCATATATTTT,CASSRYSPVAGNTIYF
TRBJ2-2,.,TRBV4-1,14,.,TGCGCCAGCAGTCGGGCGGGGTCGACCGGGGAGCTGTTTTTT,CASSRAGSTGELFF
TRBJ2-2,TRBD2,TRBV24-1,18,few,TGTGCCACCAGTGATTTGGGGACTAGCGGATCAAACACCGGGGAGCTGTTTTTT,CATSDLGTSGSNTGELFF
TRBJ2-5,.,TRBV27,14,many,TGTGCCAGCAGTCTGCAGGGATATCAAGAGACCCAGTACTTC,CASSLQGYQETQYF
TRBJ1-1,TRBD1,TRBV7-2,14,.,TGTGCCAGCAGCCCACCGACAGGGATCACTGAAGCTTTCTTT,CASSPPTGITEAFF
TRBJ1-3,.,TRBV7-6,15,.,TGTGCCAGCAGCTTAGTGGGGGGCGCCGGAAACACCATATATTTT,CASSLVGGAGNTIYF
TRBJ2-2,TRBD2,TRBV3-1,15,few,TGTGCCAGCAGCGAGCGGGAAGGGGTTGGCGGGGAGCTGTTTTTT,CASSEREGVGGELFF
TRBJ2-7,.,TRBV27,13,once,TGTGCCAGCAGTCACGGGGGCAGGAGCGAGCAGTACTTC,CASSHGGRSEQYF
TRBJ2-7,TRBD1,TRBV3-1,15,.,TGTGCCAGCAGCCAAGAGGCTGGACAGGTTGACGAGCAGTACTTC,CASSQEAGQVDEQYF
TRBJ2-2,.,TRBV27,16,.,TGTGCCAGTACGAGCCTTGGGAAAGGCAACACCGGGGAGCTGTTTTTT,CASTSLGKGNTGELFF
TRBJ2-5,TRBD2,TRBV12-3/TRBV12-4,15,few,TGTGCCAGCAGACTGACTAGCGGCGCACAAGAGACCCAGTACTTC,CASRLTSGAQETQYF
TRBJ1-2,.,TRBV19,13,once,TGTGCCAGTACGGACAGTGCCCGGGATGGCTACACCTTC,CASTDSARDGYTF
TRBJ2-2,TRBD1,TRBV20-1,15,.,TGCAGTGCTAGTAGCCTACAGGGGAACCCCGGGGAGCTGTTTTTT,CSASSLQGNPGELFF
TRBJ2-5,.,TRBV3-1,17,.,TGTGCCAGCAGCCACTCCCTTGCCGGACTACACCAAGAGACCCAGTACTTC,CASSHSLAGLHQETQYF
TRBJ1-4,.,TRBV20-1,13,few,TGCAGTGCTATTAAGACAGCAGTCGAAAAACTGTTTTTT,CSAIKTAVEKLFF
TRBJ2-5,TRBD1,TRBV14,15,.,TGTGCCAGCAGCCCGAGGACAGGGGGCGTGAAGACCCAGTACTTC,CASSPRTGGVKTQYF
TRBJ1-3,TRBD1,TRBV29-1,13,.,TGCAGCGCCACGGACAGGGGTGGAAACACCATATATTTT,CSATDRGGNTIYF